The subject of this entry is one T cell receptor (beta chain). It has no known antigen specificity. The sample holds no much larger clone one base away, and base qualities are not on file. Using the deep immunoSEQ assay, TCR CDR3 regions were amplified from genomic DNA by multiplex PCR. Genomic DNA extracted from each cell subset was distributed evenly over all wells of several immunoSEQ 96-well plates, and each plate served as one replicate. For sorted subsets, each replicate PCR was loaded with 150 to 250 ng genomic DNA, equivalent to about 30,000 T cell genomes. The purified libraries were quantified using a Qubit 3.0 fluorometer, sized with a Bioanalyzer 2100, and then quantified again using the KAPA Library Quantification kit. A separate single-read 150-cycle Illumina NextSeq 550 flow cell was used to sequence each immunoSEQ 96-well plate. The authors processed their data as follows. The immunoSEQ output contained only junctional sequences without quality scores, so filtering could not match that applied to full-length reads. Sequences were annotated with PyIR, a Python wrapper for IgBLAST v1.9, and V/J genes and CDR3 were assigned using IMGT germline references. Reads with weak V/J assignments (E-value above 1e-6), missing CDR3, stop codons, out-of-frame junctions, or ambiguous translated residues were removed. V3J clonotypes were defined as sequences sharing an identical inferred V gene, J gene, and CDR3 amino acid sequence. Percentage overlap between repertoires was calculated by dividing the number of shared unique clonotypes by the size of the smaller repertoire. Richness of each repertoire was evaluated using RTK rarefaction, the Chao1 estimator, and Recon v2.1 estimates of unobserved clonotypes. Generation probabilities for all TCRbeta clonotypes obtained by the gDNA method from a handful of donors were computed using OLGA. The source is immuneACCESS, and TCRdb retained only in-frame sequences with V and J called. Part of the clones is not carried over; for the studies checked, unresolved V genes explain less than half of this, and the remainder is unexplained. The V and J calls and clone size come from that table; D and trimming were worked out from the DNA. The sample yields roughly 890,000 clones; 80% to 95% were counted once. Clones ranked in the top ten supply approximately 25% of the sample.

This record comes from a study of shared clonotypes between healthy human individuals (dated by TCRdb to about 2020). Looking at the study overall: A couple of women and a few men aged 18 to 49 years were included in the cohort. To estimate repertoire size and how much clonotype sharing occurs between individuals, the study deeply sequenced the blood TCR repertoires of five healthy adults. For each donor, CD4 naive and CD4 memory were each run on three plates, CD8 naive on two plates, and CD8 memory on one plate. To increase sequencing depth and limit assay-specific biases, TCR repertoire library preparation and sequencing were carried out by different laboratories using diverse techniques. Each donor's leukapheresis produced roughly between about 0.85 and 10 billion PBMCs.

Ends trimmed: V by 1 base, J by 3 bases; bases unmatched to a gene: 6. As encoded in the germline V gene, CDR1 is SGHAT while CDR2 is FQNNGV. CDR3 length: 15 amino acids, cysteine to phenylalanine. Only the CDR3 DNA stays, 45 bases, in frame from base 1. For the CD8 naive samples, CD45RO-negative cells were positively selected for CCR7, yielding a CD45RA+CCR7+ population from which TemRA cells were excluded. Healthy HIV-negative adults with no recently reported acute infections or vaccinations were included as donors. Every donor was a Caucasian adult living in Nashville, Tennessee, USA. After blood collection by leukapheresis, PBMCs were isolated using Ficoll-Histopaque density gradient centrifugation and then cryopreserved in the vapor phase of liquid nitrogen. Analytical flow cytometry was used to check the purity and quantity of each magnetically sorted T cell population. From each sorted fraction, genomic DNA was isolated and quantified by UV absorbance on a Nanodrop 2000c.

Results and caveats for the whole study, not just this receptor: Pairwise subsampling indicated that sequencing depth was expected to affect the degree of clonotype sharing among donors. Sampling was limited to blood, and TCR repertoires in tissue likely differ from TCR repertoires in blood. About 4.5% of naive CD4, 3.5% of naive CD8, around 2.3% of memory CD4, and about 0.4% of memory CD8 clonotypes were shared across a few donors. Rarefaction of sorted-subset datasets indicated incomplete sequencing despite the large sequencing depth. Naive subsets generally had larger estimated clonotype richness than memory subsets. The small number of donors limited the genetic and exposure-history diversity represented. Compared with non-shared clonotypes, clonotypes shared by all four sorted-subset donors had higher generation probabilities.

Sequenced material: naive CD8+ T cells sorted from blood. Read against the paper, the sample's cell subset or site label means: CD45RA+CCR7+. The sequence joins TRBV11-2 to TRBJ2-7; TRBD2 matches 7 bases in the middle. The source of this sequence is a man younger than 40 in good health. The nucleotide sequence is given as TGTGCCAGCAGCTTAGGGTCCGGGGGGATCTACGAGCAGTACTTC. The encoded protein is CASSLGSGGIYEQYF.